This T cell receptor beta chain was identified in a study of shared clonotypes between healthy human individuals. All donors were Caucasian adults living in Nashville, Tennessee. Repertoires were generated with immunoSEQ multiplex PCR, while TCRdb's copy carries only in-frame clones and drops some. This table has a few million clones, approximately 93% appearing once. The specimen was naive CD4+ T cells from PBMCs. This sample's subset: CD45RA+ positively selected. This TCR came from a man aged 18 to 29 in good health. Some clones in this sample may be carry-over from other donors' samples.

Here the CDR3 DNA reads TGTGCCAGCATCCCAACAGCCTCTGGAAACACCATATATTTT. Protein sequence: CASIPTASGNTIYF. This chain uses TRBV2 with TRBJ1-3; no clear D gene. The CDR3 totals 14 residues. V lost 7 bases to trimming and J lost 0 bases, with 10 bases between them. Germline assignment: CDR1 SNHLY and CDR2 FYNNEI.